The present TCR beta chain was sequenced within a study of HIV-infected children after antiretroviral therapy interruption. Noted treatment: PENTA 11 planned treatment interruption arm or continuous ART arm. The TCR library was built from RNA with a 3' RACE protocol and unique molecular identifiers. A single record per CDR3 protein comes from TCRdb applying MiXCR to the 3' RACE reads. Altogether about 86,000 distinct CDR3 sequences are present, about 6.3% being singletons, with the ten largest covering roughly 1%. Per germline, CDR1 SGHVT and CDR2 SQSDAQ. CDR3 length: 14 amino acids. This clonotype has ten or more counts. A read error may account for a junction end that differs from germline.

This clonotype was sampled from a pool of human donors with HIV. The V gene is TRBV7-4, the J gene TRBJ2-7, with 7 bases aligning to TRBD2. The specimen comprised CD45RA+ CD4+ T cells from PBMCs, pooled from several time points, sampled from a donor given antiretroviral therapy, either interrupted or continuous. Stated subset: naive CD4+ CD45RA+ CD45RO- T cells. CDR3 nucleotide sequence: TGTGCAAGCAGCTTAGGGACTGGGGGGGTTGAACAGTACTTC. It codes for CASSLGTGGVEQYF.